Listed below are T cell receptor beta chains from one sample, sequenced in a study of cytomegalovirus exposure and HLA in healthy donors. This table comes from immunoSEQ multiplex PCR, and its TCRdb copy is limited to in-frame clones, with some not included. In the table there are fewer than 250,000 clones, 65% to 75% of which are singletons. Sequencing was done on a sample of PBMCs. These receptor sequences come from a woman in her 30s in good health and CMV-seronegative. CDR3s include the opening cysteine and the closing phenylalanine or tryptophan.

cdr3_aa v_call
CASSLGARQEDTIYF TRBV5-1
CASSQLLPDRGTDTQYF TRBV14
CASSLWGYNSDRGTEAFF TRBV5-1
CASSLGSGIYYEQYF TRBV27
CSVDGLADSPYNEQFF TRBV29-1
CSVVIPGYNEQFF TRBV29-1
CAANRDTQETQYF TRBV30
CASSPGTGGQPQHF TRBV19
CASSRNRGNTEAFF TRBV7-8
CASSLALEGGRNTIYF TRBV5-1
CASSGLAGKSTDTQYF TRBV2
CASARGSGANVLTF TRBV7-9
CASSPKYGYTF TRBV6-5
CASSLDMSVATEAFF TRBV27
CASSYARVDTEAFF TRBV6-5
CASSLAESSYEQYF TRBV6-5
CAGRDRQRETQYF TRBV5-5
CSGGGLSGPNEQFF TRBV29-1
CASAFPGTSGYNTGELFF TRBV9
CASSLSGSSYEQYF TRBV5-1
CASSLSARVTGTQYF TRBV5-1
CASRTSGAYNEQFF TRBV5-1
CASGGTGVNSPLHF TRBV11-3
CASSRDREANQPQHF TRBV6-5
CASSYSWLAGGHEQYF TRBV6-5
CASSAGDSYEQYF TRBV19
CSASKLGSGGRFTGELFF TRBV29-1
CASSLSRGETDTQYF TRBV11-2
CASSYFTGPFTDTQYF TRBV6-6
CATSLPGNTEAFF TRBV5-1
CASSMKAGMDETQYF TRBV19
CASSFAGLKETQYF TRBV7-8
CASKRLGSGNTIYF TRBV19
CASSSLVSPNTEAFF TRBV7-6
CATSRDARSYNEQFF TRBV15
CASSPGWTSGGVEFNEQFF TRBV11-3
CASIYLAGGSYEQYF TRBV2
CASSDRLAEETQYF TRBV7-6
CASSTSGASTDTQYF TRBV19
CASSLVGGAADTQYF TRBV11-2
CASSPSGVNEKLFF TRBV18
CASSLIGTDTQYF TRBV13
CASSEIRDRAFEQYF TRBV2
CASSLFRGTGETQYF TRBV6-6
CASSSPRDRGANTGELFF TRBV5-4
CASSESEIRGRNGYTF TRBV25-1
CASSYEGDTEAFF TRBV6-6
CASSLTASTDTQYF TRBV11-3
CASSERTSGSGETQYF TRBV10-1
CATSRDRTGSSYNEQFF TRBV15